Described below is a single TCR beta chain sequence and its context. The entry originates in a study of blood T cell repertoires in COVID-19. Study overall: The cDNA or gDNA used as material had been derived from T cells, B-cell-depleted T cells, or PBMCs.

As handled by the study authors: Nucleated cell counts were estimated from reference gene primer amplification. Only in-frame clones appear in the TCRdb table, and some are missing; sequencing was by immunoSEQ multiplex PCR. That table gives V, J and clone size, and the DNA gave D and trimming. Of approximately 470,000 clones listed, about 90% are singletons. The CDR3 totals 17 residues. The germline V and J ends were trimmed by 5 bases and 6 bases, with 22 bases remaining between them. Germline V gene data show CDR1 as SGHAT and CDR2 as FQNNGV. Residents of under 25 US areas, aged roughly 18 to 89 years, made up the participants. Clinical history as reported by participants underpinned cohort assignment.

The chain couples TRBV11-2 to TRBJ2-2; D might be TRBD1 (6 bases). Sample: PBMCs or T cells enriched from blood (not recorded which). This sequence was found in a woman aged 18-29 years who had recovered from COVID-19. The CDR3 DNA follows: TGTGCCAGCAGCCAGGGGTCACCCGAGGGGAAGGCCGGGGAGCTGTTTTTT. Translated: CASSQGSPEGKAGELFF.